The present entry profiles one T cell receptor beta chain with its context. Its antigen is unidentified. These data belong to a study of shared clonotypes between healthy human individuals. Notes on the study in general: Naive subsets, compared against memory subsets, generally had larger estimated richness values.

TCRdb's copy holds only in-frame clones and misses some; the assay was immunoSEQ multiplex PCR. The sample shows 2 million to 3 million clones, roughly 93% of them seen only once. The source material was naive CD4+ T cells from PBMCs. The subset was: CD45RA+ positively selected. The sequence was obtained from a man in his late teens or twenties in good health. Some clones in this sample may be carry-over from other donors' samples.

DNA of the CDR3: TGTGCCAGCAGTGAACAACGCAATCAGCCCCAGCATTTT. It encodes CASSEQRNQPQHF. The chain carries TRBV6-1 and TRBJ1-5; D gene uncertain. This CDR3 has 13 residues. Trimming removed 2 bases from V and 2 bases from J, with 4 bases in between. Germline CDR1 MNHNS, CDR2 SASEGT.